This TCR beta chain was sequenced during a study of shared clonotypes between healthy human individuals. Study details: CD4 naive and CD4 memory each took three plates per donor, while CD8 naive took two and CD8 memory one.

V shed 4 bases and J shed 6 bases, with 4 bases lying between them. CDR3 length: 10 residues. Germline V gives CDR1 MNHEY, CDR2 SMNVEV (reference sequence). The method was immunoSEQ multiplex PCR; TCRdb's version includes in-frame clones alone and lacks a portion of them. The table records around 2.1 million clones, 85% to 95% of them present only once. Naive CD8 cells lacked CD45RO, underwent positive selection for CCR7 and left out terminally differentiated effector memory CD45RA+ cells. This chain links TRBV27 with TRBJ2-7; D gene ambiguous. This receptor was taken from a man younger than 35 in good health. Some clones in this sample may be carry-over from other donors' samples. The specimen was naive CD8+ T cells from PBMCs. The CDR3 loop reads CASSYPEQYF. DNA of the CDR3: TGTGCCAGCAGTTACCCCGAGCAGTACTTC.